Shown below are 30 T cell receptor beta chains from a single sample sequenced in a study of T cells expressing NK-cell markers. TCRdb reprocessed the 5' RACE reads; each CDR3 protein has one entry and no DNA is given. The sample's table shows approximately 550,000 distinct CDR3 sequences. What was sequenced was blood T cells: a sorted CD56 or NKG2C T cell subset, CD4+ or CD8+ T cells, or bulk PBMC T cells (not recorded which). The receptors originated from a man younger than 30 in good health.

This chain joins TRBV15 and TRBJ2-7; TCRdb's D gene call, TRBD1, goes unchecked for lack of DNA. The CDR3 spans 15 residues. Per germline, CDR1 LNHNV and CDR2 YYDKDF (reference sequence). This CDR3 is CATSRHRGQAYEQYF.

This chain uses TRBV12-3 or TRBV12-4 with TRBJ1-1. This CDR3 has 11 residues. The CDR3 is CASSQRTEAFF.

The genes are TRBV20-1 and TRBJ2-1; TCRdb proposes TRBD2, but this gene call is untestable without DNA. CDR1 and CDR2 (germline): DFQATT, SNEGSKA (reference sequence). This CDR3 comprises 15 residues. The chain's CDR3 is CSATSIAGGYDEQFF.

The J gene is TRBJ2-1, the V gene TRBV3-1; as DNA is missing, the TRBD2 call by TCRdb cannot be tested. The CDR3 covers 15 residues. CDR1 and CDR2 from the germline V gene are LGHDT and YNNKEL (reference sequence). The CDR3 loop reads CASSQDWPGRNEQFF.

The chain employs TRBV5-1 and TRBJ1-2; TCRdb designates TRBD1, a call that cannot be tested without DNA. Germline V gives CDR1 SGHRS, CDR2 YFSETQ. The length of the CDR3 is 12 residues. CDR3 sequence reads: CASSKGTGKITF.

CDR3 sequence: CASRQGRQETQYF. The chain is built from TRBV10-3 and TRBJ2-5; the TRBD1 assignment by TCRdb is unverifiable without DNA. The CDR3 is 13 amino acids. The germline V gene encodes CDR1 ENHRY and CDR2 SYGVKD.

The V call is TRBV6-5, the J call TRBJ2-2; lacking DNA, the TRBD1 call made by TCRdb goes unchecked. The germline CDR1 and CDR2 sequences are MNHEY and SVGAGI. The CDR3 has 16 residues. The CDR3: CASSYGAIRVTGELFF.

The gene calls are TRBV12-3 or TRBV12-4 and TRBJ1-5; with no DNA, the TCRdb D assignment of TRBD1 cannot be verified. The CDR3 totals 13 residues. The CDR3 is CASSLTGLEPQHF.

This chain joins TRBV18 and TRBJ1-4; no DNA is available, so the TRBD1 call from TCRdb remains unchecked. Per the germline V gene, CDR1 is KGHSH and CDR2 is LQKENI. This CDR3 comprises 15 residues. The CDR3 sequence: CASSPPGQKNEKLFF.

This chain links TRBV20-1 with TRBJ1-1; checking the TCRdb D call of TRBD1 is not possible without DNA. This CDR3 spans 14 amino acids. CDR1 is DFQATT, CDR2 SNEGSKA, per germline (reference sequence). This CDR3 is CSAAGGEMNTEAFF.

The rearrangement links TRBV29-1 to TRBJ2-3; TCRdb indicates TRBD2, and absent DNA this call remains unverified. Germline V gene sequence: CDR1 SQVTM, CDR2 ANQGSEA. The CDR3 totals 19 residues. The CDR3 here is CSVILLLGGRASLTDTQYF.

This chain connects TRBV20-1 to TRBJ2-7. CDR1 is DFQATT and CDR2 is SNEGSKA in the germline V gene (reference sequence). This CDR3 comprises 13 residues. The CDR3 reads CSALPGSSYEQYF.

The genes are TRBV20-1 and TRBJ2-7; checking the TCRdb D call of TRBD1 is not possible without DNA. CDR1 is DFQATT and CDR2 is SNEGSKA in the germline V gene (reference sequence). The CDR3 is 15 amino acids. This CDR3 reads CSARDHPGPLWEQYF.

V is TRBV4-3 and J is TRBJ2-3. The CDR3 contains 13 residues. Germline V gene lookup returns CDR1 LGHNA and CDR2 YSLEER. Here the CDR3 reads CASSQDSEDTQYF.

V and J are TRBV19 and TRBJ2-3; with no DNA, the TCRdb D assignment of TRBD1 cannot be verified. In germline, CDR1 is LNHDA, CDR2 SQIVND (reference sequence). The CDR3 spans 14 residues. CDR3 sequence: CASSIGQGTDTQYF. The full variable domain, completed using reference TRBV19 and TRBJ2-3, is DGGITQSPKYLFRKEGQNVTLSCEQNLNHDAMYWYRQDPGQGLRLIYYSQIVNDFQKGDIAEGYSVSREKKESFPLTVTSAQKNPTAFYLCASSIGQGTDTQYFGPGTRLTVL.

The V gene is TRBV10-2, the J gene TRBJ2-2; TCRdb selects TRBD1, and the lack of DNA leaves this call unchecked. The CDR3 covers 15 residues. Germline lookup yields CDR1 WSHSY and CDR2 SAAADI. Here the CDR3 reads CASSSYRASTGELFF.

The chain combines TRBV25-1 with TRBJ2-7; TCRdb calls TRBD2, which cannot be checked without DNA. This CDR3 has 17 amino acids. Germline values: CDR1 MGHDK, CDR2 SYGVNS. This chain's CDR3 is CASRHSPPGLAEYEQYF.

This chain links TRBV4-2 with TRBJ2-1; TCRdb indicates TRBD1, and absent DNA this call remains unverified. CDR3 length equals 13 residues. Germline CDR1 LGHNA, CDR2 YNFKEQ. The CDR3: CASSQRTGVEQFF.

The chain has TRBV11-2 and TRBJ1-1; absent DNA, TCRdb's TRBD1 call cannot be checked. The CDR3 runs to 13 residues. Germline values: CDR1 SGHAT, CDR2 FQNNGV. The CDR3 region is CASSLQGHTEAFF.

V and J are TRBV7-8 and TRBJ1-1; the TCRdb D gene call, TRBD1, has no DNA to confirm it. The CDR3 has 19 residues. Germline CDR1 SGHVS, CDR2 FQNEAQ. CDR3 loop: CASSLALNRVTGENTEAFF.

This CDR3 is CASSWTGSHGYTF. The chain combines TRBV5-1 with TRBJ1-2; TCRdb's assignment of TRBD1 cannot be checked, as there is no DNA. Per the germline V gene, CDR1 is SGHRS and CDR2 is YFSETQ. The CDR3 spans 13 residues.

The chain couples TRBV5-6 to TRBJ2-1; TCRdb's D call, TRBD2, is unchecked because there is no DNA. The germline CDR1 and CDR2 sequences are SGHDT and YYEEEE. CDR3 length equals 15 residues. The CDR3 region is CASSLLAGVEDEQFF.

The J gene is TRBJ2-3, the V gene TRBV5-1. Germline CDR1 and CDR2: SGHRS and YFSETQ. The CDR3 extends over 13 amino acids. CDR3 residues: CASSLEMGRTQYF.

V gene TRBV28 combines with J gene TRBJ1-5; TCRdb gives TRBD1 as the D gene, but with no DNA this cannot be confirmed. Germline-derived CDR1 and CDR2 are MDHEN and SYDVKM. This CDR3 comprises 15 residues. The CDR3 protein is CASSPGTGKGQPQHF.

CDR3 amino acids: CSGTRSDTQYF. This rearrangement joins TRBV20-1 to TRBJ2-3. This CDR3 region has 11 residues. CDR1 and CDR2 (germline): DFQATT, SNEGSKA (reference sequence).

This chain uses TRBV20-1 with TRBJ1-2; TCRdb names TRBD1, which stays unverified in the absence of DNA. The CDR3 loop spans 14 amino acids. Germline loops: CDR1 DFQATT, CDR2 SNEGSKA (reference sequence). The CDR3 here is CSALDDTPGYGYTF.

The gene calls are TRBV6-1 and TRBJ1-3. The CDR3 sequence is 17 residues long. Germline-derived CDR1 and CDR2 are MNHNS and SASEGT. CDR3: CASSERPAVVSGNTIYF.

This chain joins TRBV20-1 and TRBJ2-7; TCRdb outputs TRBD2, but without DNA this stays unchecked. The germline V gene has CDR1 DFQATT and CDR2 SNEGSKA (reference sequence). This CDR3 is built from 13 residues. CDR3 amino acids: CSARPLAGPEQYF.

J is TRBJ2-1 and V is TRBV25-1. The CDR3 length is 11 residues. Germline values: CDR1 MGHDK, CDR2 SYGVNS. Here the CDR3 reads CASSGGNEQFF. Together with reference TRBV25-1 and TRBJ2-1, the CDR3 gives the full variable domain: EADIYQTPRYLVIGTGKKITLECSQTMGHDKMYWYQQDPGMELHLIHYSYGVNSTEKGDLSSESTVSRIRTEHFPLTLESARPSHTSQYLCASSGGNEQFFGPGTRLTVL.

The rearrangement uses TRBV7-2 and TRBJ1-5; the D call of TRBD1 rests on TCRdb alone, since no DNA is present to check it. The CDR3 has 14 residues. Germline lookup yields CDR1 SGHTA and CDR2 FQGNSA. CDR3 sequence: CASSIVQGAQPQHF.